Below are 15 T cell receptor beta chains sequenced from a single sample in a study of CXCR3-negative and CXCR3-positive naive CD8 T cells (dated by TCRdb to the late 2010s). The sequencing machine was a NextSeq 550. The Human TCR Profiling Kit (MiLaboratory) was used to prepare UMI-labeled 5' RACE TRB cDNA libraries. TCRdb reprocessed the public reads and reports one entry per CDR3 protein sequence, without DNA. This specimen's table enumerates roughly 100,000 distinct CDR3 sequences. The top ten clones comprise 0.38% of the sample. The full study reports these points: Compared with CXCR3-negative naive cells, CXCR3-positive naive cells had TRB CDR3s with higher hydrophobicity (lower Kidera factor 4), lower energy, and higher strength and volume indices.

No antigen has been assigned to these receptors. The sample comprised naive CXCR3+ CD8+ T cells from blood. The meaning of the sample's cell subset or site label: CD45RO-CCR7+CD27+CD95- naive CD8+ T cells expressing CXCR3 (TNR3+). The receptors were gathered from a human donor in good health. Some clones in this sample may be carry-over from other donors' samples.

The chain links TRBV7-2 to TRBJ2-3; without DNA, the TCRdb call of TRBD2 cannot be checked. The CDR3 extends over 19 amino acids. Germline CDR1 is SGHTA and CDR2 is FQGNSA. The CDR3 spells CASSFQGLAGGPRTDTQYF.

The V gene is TRBV13, the J gene TRBJ1-1. Germline V gives CDR1 PRHDT, CDR2 FYEKMQ (reference sequence). CDR3 size: 12 residues. CDR3 region: CASSQENTEAFF.

V is TRBV14 and J is TRBJ1-3; TCRdb selects TRBD1, and the lack of DNA leaves this call unchecked. Germline V gene data show CDR1 as SGHDN and CDR2 as FVKESK. The length of the CDR3 is 17 residues. The CDR3 region is CASSQVTGGTSGNTIYF.

V and J are TRBV24-1 and TRBJ2-2. Germline CDR1 is KGHDR and CDR2 is SFDVKD. The CDR3 is made up of 13 amino acids. The CDR3 protein is CATRDKNTGELFF.

The chain employs TRBV6-2 or TRBV6-3 and TRBJ2-7; TCRdb reports TRBD1, a call that lacks DNA to check it against. The CDR3 sequence is 13 residues long. Germline V gives CDR1 MNHEY, CDR2 SVGEGT. CDR3 sequence reads: CASSYLGVAEQYF.

Here the CDR3 reads CASSFERTIYGSTGELFF. The chain is built from TRBV12-3 or TRBV12-4 and TRBJ2-2; TCRdb reports TRBD2, a call that lacks DNA to check it against. This CDR3 contains 18 residues.

The gene calls are TRBV5-1 and TRBJ1-2. The length of the CDR3 is 15 residues. Germline V gene lookup returns CDR1 SGHRS and CDR2 YFSETQ. CDR3 in amino acids: CASSLERDGSYGYTF. Supplemented by reference TRBV5-1 and TRBJ1-2, the full variable domain reads KAGVTQTPRYLIKTRGQQVTLSCSPISGHRSVSWYQQTPGQGLQFLFEYFSETQRNKGNFPGRFSGRQFSNSRSEMNVSTLELGDSALYLCASSLERDGSYGYTFGSGTRLTVV.

The rearrangement joins TRBV5-6 to TRBJ2-1; no DNA is available, so the TRBD1 call from TCRdb remains unchecked. The CDR3 consists of 12 residues. Germline values: CDR1 SGHDT, CDR2 YYEEEE. Here the CDR3 reads CASRMQGAEQFF.

The chain combines TRBV2 with TRBJ1-2; the TCRdb D gene call, TRBD1, has no DNA to confirm it. This CDR3 has 15 residues. CDR1 is SNHLY and CDR2 is FYNNEI in the germline V gene. The chain's CDR3 is CARWIMGQLNYGYTF.

The J gene is TRBJ2-1, the V gene TRBV9. CDR3 length equals 19 residues. Germline V lookup: CDR1 SGDLS, CDR2 YYNGEE. This CDR3 reads CASSVEEVWEISSYNEQFF.

J is TRBJ2-7 and V is TRBV6-5; with no DNA, the TCRdb D assignment of TRBD1 cannot be verified. The CDR3 sequence is 14 residues long. Germline loops: CDR1 MNHEY, CDR2 SVGAGI. CDR3 residues: CASKLGAGLDEQYF.

The chain links TRBV20-1 to TRBJ2-7; TCRdb's D call of TRBD1 is untestable without DNA. The CDR3 consists of 13 residues. Germline loops: CDR1 DFQATT, CDR2 SNEGSKA (reference sequence). Here the CDR3 reads CSAREAGEYEQYF.

V gene TRBV7-9 combines with J gene TRBJ1-2. The CDR3 covers 16 residues. From germline, CDR1 is SEHNR and CDR2 FQNEAQ (reference sequence). CDR3 sequence reads: CASSLGLREVSYGYTF.

The chain joins TRBV7-9 to TRBJ2-2; TCRdb's D call of TRBD2 is untestable without DNA. The CDR3 covers 16 residues. Germline CDR1 reads SEHNR; CDR2 reads FQNEAQ (reference sequence). CDR3 in amino acids: CASSLVRGRGTGELFF.

The V gene is TRBV5-1, the J gene TRBJ1-1; TCRdb's D call, TRBD1, is unchecked because there is no DNA. This CDR3 is 13 amino acids long. Germline V gives CDR1 SGHRS, CDR2 YFSETQ. The CDR3 is CASSGGTNTEAFF.